The clone carrying this T cell receptor (beta chain) was seen a single time. No antigen is known for it. This specimen comes from a study of T cell responses to AZD1222 COVID-19 vaccine. General study findings and limits: White British ancestry dominated among donors, who included more females, and clonal diversity was possibly underestimated. Nearly half of spike-specific TCRs reportedly go after variant regions that carry no mutations.

Assay used: immunoSEQ multiplex PCR; TCRdb lists only in-frame clones, some missing. This table holds about 120,000 clones, 81% found once. The sequence was obtained from an adult in good health. Specimen: peripheral blood, collected on day 0 of AZD1222 vaccination.

The DNA for the CDR3 is TGTGCCAGCAGTTTAAAACAGACAACTAATGAAAAACTGTTTTTT. It yields the protein CASSLKQTTNEKLFF. V is TRBV27 and J is TRBJ1-4; D not resolved. The CDR3 has 15 residues. Trimming removed 2 bases from V and 0 bases from J, with 7 bases in between. Per germline, CDR1 MNHEY and CDR2 SMNVEV (reference sequence).